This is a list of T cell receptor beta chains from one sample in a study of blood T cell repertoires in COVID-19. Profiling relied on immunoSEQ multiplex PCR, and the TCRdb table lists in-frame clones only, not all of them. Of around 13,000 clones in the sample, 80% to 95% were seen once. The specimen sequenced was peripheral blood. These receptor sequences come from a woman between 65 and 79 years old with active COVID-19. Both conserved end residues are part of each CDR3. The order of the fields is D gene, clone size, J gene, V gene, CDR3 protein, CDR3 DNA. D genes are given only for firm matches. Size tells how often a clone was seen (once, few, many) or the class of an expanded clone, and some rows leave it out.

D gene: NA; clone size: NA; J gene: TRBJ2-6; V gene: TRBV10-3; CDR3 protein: CAISEIRTGANVLTF; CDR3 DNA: TGTGCCATCAGTGAAATTAGAACTGGGGCCAACGTCCTGACTTTC
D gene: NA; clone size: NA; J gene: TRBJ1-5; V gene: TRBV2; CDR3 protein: CASSAGYSNQPQHF; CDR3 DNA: TGTGCCAGCAGTGCGGGGTATAGCAATCAGCCCCAGCATTTT
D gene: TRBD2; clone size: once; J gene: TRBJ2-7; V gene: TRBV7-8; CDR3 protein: CASSLRAGRSYEQYF; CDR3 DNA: TGTGCCAGCAGCTTACGAGCGGGAAGGTCTTACGAGCAGTACTTC
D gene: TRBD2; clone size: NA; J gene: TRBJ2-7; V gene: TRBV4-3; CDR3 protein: CASSQDRLASYEQYF; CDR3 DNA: TGCGCCAGCAGCCAAGATCGACTAGCGTCCTACGAGCAGTACTTC
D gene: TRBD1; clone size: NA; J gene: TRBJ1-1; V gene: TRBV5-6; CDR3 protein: CASSQAPDRGNTEAFF; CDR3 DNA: TGTGCCAGCAGCCAAGCCCCGGACAGGGGGAACACTGAAGCTTTCTTT
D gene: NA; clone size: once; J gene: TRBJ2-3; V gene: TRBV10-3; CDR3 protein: CAISESTSTDTQYF; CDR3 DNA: TGTGCCATCAGTGAGTCGACTAGCACAGATACGCAGTATTTT
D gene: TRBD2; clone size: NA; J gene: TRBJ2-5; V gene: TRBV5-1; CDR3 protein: CASSLSGLAGVETQYF; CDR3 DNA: TGCGCCAGCAGCTTGAGTGGGCTAGCGGGAGTGGAGACCCAGTACTTC
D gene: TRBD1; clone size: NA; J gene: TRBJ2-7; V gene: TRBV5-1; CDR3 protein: CASGLDGQGGYEQYF; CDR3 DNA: TGCGCCAGCGGCCTGGATGGACAGGGGGGCTACGAGCAGTACTTC
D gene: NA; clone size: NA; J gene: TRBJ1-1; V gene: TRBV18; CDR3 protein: CASSPRTPRNTEAFF; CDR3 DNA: TGTGCCAGCTCCCCCCGGACACCCCGGAACACTGAAGCTTTCTTT
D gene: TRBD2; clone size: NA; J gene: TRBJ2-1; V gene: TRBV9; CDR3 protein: CASSVGGTSGRNEQFF; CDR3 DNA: TGTGCCAGCAGCGTAGGGGGGACTAGCGGACGCAATGAGCAGTTCTTC
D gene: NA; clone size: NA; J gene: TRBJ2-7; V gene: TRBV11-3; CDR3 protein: CASSPRATGYEQYF; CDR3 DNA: TGTGCCAGCAGCCCAAGGGCCACAGGCTACGAGCAGTACTTC
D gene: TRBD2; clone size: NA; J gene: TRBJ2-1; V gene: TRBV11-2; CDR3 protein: CASSRAGTRSNEQFF; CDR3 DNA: TGTGCCAGCAGCCGCGCCGGGACTAGAAGCAATGAGCAGTTCTTC
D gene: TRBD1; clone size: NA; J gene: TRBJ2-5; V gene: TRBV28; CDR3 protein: CASSSHGQGRETQYF; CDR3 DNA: TGTGCCAGCAGTTCCCACGGACAGGGAAGAGAGACCCAGTACTTC
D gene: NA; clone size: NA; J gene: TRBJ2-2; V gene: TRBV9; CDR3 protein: CASSPTLRAGELFF; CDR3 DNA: TGTGCCAGCAGCCCTACCTTGAGGGCCGGGGAGCTGTTTTTT
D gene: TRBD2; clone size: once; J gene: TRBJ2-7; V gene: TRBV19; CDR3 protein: CASSIESGTSGIREQYF; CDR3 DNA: TGTGCCAGTAGTATTGAGTCCGGAACTAGCGGGATTAGGGAGCAGTACTTC
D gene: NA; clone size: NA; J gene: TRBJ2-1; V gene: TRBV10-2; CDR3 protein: CASSRRGNEQFF; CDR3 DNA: TGCGCCAGCAGTCGGAGAGGCAATGAGCAGTTCTTC
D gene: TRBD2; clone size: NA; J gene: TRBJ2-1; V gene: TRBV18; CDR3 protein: CASSPVRAGLANEQFF; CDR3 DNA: TGTGCCAGCTCACCGGTTAGAGCGGGACTGGCTAATGAGCAGTTCTTC
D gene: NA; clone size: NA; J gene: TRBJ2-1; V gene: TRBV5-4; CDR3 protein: CASSSGSIQGSYNEQFF; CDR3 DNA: TGTGCCAGCAGCTCCGGGTCAATCCAAGGCTCCTACAATGAGCAGTTCTTC
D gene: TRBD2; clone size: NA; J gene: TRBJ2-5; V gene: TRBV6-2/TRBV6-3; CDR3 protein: CASSNGLVRVQETQYF; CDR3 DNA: TGTGCCAGCAGTAACGGACTAGTTAGGGTCCAAGAGACCCAGTACTTC
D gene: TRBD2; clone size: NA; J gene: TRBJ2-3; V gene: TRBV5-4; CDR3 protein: CASSSSFGTSGRDTQYF; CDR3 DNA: TGTGCCAGCAGCTCCTCCTTCGGGACTAGCGGGAGGGATACGCAGTATTTT
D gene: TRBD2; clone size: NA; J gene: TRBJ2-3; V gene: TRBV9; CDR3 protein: CASSGFSGSTDTQYF; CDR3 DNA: TGTGCCAGCAGCGGATTTAGCGGGAGCACAGATACGCAGTATTTT
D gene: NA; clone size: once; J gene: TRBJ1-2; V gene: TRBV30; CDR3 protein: CAWSPDSSYGYTF; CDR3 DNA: TGTGCCTGGTCTCCGGACAGTTCCTATGGCTACACCTTC
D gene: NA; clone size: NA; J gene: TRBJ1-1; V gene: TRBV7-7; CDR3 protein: CASSPLRDTEAFF; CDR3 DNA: TGTGCCAGCAGCCCCTTGAGGGACACTGAAGCTTTCTTT
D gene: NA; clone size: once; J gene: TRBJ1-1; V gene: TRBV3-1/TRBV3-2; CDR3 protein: CASSLQKNTEAFF; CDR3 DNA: TGTGCCAGCAGCCTCCAGAAGAACACTGAAGCTTTCTTT
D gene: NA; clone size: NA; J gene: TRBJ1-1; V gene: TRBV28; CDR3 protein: CASTRGGDTEAFF; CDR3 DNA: TGTGCCAGCACCAGGGGTGGGGACACTGAAGCTTTCTTT
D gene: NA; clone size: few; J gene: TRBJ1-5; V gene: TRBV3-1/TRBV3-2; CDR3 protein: CASSQAGSQPQHF; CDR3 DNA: TGTGCCAGCAGCCAAGCTGGGAGTCAGCCCCAGCATTTT
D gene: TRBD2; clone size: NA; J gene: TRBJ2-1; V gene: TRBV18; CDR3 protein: CASSPRPGTTYNEQFF; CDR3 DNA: TGTGCCAGCTCACCGAGACCCGGGACTACCTACAATGAGCAGTTCTTC
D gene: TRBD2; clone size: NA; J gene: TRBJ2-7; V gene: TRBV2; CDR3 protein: CASVGLAGRTSYEQYF; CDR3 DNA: TGTGCCAGCGTCGGACTAGCGGGACGTACGTCCTACGAGCAGTACTTC
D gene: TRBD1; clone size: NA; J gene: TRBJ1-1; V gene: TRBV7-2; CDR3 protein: CASSSDREAEAFF; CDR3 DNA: TGTGCCAGCAGCTCGGACAGGGAGGCTGAAGCTTTCTTT
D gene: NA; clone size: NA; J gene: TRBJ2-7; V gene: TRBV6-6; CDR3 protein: CASSYRVTSYEQYF; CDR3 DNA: TGTGCCAGCAGTTACCGGGTCACTTCCTACGAGCAGTACTTC
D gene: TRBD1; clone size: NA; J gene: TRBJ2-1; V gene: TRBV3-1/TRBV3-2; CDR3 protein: CASSQDSGQGYYNEQFF; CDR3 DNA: TGTGCCAGCAGCCAAGATTCGGGACAGGGGTACTACAATGAGCAGTTCTTC
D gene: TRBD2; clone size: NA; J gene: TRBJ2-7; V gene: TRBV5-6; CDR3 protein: CASSLGLAGGEQYF; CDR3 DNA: TGTGCCAGCAGCTTGGGACTAGCGGGAGGGGAGCAGTACTTC
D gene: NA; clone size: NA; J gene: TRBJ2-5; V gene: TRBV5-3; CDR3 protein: CARSPNRMGGETQYF; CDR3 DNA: TGTGCCAGAAGCCCCAACAGAATGGGGGGAGAGACCCAGTACTTC
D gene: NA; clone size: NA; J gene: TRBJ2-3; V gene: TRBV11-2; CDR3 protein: CASSLDLDLGTDTQYF; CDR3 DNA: TGTGCCAGCAGCTTAGATTTGGACTTGGGCACAGATACGCAGTATTTT
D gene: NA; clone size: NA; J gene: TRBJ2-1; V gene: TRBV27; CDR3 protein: CASSLFRGNEQFF; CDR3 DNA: TGTGCCAGCAGTTTATTTAGGGGGAATGAGCAGTTCTTC
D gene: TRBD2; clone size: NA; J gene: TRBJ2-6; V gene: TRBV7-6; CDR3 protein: CASSLPSGGSGANVLTF; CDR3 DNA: TGTGCCAGCAGCTTGCCTAGCGGTGGCTCTGGGGCCAACGTCCTGACTTTC
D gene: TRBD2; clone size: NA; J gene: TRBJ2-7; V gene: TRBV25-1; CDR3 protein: CASSAPGGAQYF; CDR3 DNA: TGTGCCAGCAGTGCCCCGGGGGGTGCGCAGTACTTC
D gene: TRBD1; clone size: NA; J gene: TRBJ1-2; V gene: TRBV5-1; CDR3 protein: CASSTGQNYGYTF; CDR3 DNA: TGCGCCAGCAGCACGGGACAGAACTATGGCTACACCTTC
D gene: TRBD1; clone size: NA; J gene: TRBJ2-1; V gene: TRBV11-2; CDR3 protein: CASSLRGQDRGRGYNEQFF; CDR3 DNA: TGTGCCAGCAGCTTAAGGGGACAAGACAGGGGTCGAGGCTACAATGAGCAGTTCTTC
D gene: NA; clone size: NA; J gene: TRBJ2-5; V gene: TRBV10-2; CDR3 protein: CASSESRQGGTQYF; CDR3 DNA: TGCGCCAGCAGTGAGTCGAGACAGGGAGGGACCCAGTACTTC
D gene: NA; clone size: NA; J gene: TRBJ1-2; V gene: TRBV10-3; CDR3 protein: CAISESQSNYGYTF; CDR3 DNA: TGTGCCATCAGTGAATCCCAATCTAACTATGGCTACACCTTC
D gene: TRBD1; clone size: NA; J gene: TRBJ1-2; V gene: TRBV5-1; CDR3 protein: CASRFGTGGIGYGYTF; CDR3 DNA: TGCGCCAGCAGGTTTGGGACAGGGGGCATCGGCTATGGCTACACCTTC